The clone carrying this T cell receptor beta chain was counted at least ten times. Trimming cost V 1 base and J 3 bases, with 10 bases left between them. This CDR3 has 15 amino acids. CDR1 and CDR2 from the germline V gene are MGHRA and YSYEKL. The data were taken from a study of identical twins. TCRdb re-called the 5' RACE reads with MiXCR, one entry per CDR3 protein. The sample has around 370,000 distinct CDR3 sequences, 9% to 10% seen once. This TCR came from a woman aged 45-65 years in good health. The sample comprised naive T cells sorted from blood. The V gene is TRBV4-1, the J gene TRBJ1-5; D call uncertain. Here the CDR3 DNA reads TGCGCCAGCAGCCAAGTTTATGAGGTCAATCAGCCCCAGCATTTT. It yields the protein CASSQVYEVNQPQHF.